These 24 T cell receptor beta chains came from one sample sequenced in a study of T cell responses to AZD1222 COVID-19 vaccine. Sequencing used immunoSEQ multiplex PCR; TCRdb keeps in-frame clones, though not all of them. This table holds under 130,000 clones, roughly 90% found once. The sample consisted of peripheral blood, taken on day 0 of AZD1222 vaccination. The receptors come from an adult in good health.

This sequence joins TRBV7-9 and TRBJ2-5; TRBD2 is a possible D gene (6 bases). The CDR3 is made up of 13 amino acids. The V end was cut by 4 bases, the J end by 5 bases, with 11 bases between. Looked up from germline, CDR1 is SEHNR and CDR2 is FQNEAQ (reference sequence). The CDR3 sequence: CASSSGGRETQYF. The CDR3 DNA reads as TGTGCCAGCAGCTCAGGAGGGAGGGAGACCCAGTACTTC.

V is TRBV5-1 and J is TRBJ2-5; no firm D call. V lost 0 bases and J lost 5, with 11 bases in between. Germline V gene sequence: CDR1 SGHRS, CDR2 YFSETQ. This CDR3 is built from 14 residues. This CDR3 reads CASSLASPTETQYF. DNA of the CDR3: TGCGCCAGCAGCTTGGCTAGTCCAACGGAGACCCAGTACTTC.

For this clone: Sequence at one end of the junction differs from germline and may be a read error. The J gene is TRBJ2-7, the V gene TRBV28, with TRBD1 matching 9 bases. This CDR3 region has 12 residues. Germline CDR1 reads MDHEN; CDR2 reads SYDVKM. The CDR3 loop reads CASSRNRGPGNF. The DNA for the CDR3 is TGTGCCAGCAGTCGGAACAGGGGGCCGGGGAATTTC. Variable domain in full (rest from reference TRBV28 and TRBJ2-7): DVKVTQSSRYLVKRTGEKVFLECVQDMDHENMFWYRQDPGLGLRLIYFSYDVKMKEKGDIPEGYSVSREKKERFSLILESASTNQTSMYLCASSRNRGPGNFGPGTRLTVT.

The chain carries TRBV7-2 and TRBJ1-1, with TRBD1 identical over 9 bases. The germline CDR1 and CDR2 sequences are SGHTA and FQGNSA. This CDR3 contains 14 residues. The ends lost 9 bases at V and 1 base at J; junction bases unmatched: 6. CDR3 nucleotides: TGTGCCAGTACAAGGGACAGGGAGAACACTGAAGCTTTCTTT. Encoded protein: CASTRDRENTEAFF.

CDR3 sequence: CASTSGVSGELFF. CDR3 in DNA: TGTGCCAGCACTAGCGGGGTGTCCGGGGAGCTGTTTTTT. The chain links TRBV6-4 to TRBJ2-2, with TRBD2 matching 9 bases. CDR1 MRHNA and CDR2 SNTAGT come from the germline V gene. The trim removed 7 bases at V and 6 bases at J, leaving 3 bases unmatched. The CDR3 runs to 13 residues.

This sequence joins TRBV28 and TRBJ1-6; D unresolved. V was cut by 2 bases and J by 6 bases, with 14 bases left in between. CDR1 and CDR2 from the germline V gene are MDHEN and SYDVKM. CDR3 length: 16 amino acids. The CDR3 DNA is TGTGCCAGCAGTTTAACGGGGAAAGGTTTTAATTCACCCCTCCACTTT. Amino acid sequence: CASSLTGKGFNSPLHF.

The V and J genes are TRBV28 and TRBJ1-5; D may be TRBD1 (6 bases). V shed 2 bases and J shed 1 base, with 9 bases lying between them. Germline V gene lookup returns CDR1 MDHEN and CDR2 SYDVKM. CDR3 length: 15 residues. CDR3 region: CASSLGQWSNQPQHF. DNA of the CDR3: TGTGCCAGCAGTTTAGGACAGTGGAGCAATCAGCCCCAGCATTTT.

The CDR3 reads CASSDQRKNIQYF. CDR3 DNA sequence: TGTGCCAGCAGTGACCAAAGGAAAAACATTCAGTACTTC. J is TRBJ2-4 and V is TRBV28; D ambiguous. The CDR3 totals 13 residues. Germline lookup yields CDR1 MDHEN and CDR2 SYDVKM. V lost 5 bases and J lost 4, with 9 bases in between. The full variable domain, in which reference TRBV28 and TRBJ2-4 provide the parts outside the CDR3, is DVKVTQSSRYLVKRTGEKVFLECVQDMDHENMFWYRQDPGLGLRLIYFSYDVKMKEKGDIPEGYSVSREKKERFSLILESASTNQTSMYLCASSDQRKNIQYFGAGTRLSVL.

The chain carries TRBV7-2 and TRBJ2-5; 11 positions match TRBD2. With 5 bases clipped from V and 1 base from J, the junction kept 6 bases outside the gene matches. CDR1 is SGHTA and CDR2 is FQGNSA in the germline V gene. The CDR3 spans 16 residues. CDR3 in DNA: TGTGCCAGCAGCGCAAGACTAGCGGGGCCCCAAGAGACCCAGTACTTC. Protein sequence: CASSARLAGPQETQYF.

The CDR3 region is CASTISTGNYGYTF. CDR3 bases: TGTGCCAGCACCATATCAACAGGGAACTATGGCTACACCTTC. This chain uses TRBV2 with TRBJ1-2, with D perhaps matching TRBD1 (6 bases). Germline CDR1 SNHLY, CDR2 FYNNEI. Between the trimmed V and J ends, which lost 7 bases and 2 bases, there was a span of 14 bases. CDR3 size: 14 residues.

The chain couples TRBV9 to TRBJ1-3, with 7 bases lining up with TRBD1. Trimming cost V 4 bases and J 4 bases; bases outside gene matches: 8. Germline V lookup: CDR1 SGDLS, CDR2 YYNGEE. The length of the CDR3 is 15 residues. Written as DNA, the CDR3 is TGTGCCAGCAGCCCGACGACAGGGCCCGGAAACACCATATATTTT. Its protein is CASSPTTGPGNTIYF.

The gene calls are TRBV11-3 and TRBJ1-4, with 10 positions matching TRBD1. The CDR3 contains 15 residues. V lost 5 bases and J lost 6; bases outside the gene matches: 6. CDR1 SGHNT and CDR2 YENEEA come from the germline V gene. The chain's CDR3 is CASSLRTGGDEKLFF. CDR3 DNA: TGTGCCAGCAGCCTCCGGACAGGGGGGGATGAAAAACTGTTTTTT.

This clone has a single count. The chain's CDR3 is CASSSVGRSTDTQYF. CDR3 DNA: TGTGCCAGTAGTTCCGTGGGGCGTAGCACAGATACGCAGTATTTT. The J gene is TRBJ2-3, the V gene TRBV19; possible D gene TRBD1, 5 bases. Trimming left V 5 bases short and J 0 bases short, with 12 bases between. The length of the CDR3 is 15 residues. Germline CDR1 is LNHDA and CDR2 is SQIVND (reference sequence).

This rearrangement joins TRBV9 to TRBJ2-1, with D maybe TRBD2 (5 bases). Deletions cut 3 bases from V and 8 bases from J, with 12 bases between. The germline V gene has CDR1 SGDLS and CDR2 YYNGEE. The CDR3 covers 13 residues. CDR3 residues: CASSAYSRDEQFF. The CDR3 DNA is TGTGCCAGCAGCGCCTACTCGAGGGATGAGCAGTTCTTC.

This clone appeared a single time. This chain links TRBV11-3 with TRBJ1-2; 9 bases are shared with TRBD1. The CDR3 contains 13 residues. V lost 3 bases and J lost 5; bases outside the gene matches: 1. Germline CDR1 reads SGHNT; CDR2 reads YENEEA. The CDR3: CASSLGQGYGYTF. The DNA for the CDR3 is TGTGCCAGCAGCTTGGGACAGGGATATGGCTACACCTTC.

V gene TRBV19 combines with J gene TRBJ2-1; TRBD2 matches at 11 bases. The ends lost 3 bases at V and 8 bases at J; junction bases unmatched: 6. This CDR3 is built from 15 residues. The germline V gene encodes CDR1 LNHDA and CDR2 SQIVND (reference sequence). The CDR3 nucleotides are TGTGCCAGTAGTATTACTAGCGGGAGTGGCGATGAGCAGTTCTTC. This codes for CASSITSGSGDEQFF.

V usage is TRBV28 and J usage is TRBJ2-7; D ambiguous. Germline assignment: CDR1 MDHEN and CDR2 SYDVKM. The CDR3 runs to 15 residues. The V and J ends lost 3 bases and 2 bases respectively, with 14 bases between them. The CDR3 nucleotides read TGTGCCAGCAGTTTGGATTCTAGGGCTGCCTACGAGCAGTACTTC. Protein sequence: CASSLDSRAAYEQYF.

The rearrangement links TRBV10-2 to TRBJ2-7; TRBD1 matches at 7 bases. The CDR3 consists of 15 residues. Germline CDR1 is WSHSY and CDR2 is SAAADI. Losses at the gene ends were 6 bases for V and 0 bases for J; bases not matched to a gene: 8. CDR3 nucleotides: TGCGCCAGCAGCGCCTTAGGGACAGCCTCCTACGAGCAGTACTTC. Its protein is CASSALGTASYEQYF.

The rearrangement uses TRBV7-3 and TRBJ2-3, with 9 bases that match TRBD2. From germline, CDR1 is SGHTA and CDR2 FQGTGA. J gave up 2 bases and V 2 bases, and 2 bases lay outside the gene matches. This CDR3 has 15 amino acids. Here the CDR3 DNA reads TGTGCCAGCAGCTTAGCGGGGGGGATCACAGATACGCAGTATTTT. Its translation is CASSLAGGITDTQYF.

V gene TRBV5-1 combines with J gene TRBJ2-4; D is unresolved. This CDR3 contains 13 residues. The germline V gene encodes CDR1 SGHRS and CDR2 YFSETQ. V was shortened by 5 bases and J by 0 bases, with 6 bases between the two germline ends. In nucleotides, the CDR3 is TGCGCCAGCAGAGGAGTAGCCAAAAACATTCAGTACTTC. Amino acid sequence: CASRGVAKNIQYF.

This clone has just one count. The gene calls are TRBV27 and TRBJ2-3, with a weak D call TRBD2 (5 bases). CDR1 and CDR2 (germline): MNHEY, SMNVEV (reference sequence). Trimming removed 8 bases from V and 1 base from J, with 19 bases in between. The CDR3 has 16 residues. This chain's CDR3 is CASATSRGWGTDTQYF. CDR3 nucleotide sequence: TGTGCCAGCGCTACTTCCCGGGGTTGGGGCACAGATACGCAGTATTTT.

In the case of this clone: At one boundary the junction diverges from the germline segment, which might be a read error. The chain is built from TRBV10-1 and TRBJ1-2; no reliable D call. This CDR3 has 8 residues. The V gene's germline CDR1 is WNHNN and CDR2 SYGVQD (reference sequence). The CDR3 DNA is TGCGCCAGCAGTGGACTGAGCTTC. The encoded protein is CASSGLSF.

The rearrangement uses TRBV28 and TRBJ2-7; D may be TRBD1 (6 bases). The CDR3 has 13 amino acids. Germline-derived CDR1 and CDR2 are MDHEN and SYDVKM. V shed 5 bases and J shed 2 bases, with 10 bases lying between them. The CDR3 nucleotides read TGTGCCAGCAGTCGGACAGAACCCTACGAGCAGTACTTC. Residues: CASSRTEPYEQYF.

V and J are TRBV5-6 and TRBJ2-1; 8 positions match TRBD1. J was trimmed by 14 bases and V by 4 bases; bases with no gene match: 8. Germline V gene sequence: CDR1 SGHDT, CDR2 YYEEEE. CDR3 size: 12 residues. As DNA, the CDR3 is TGTGCCAGCAGCCTTAGGGGGACAGGCAAGTTCTTC. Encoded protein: CASSLRGTGKFF. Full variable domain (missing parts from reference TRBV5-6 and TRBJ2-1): DAGVTQSPTHLIKTRGQQVTLRCSPKSGHDTVSWYQQALGQGPQFIFQYYEEEERQRGNFPDRFSGHQFPNYSSELNVNALLLGDSALYLCASSLRGTGKFFGPGTRLTVL.